One TCR beta chain is described in this entry. Study members were between roughly 18 and 100 years old and lived in 25 or so US regions. Participants' reported clinical history set cohort assignment. Cohort 3 donors were reported recovered after two negative PCRs, clearance, or symptom resolution. This CDR3 comprises 16 residues. This specimen comes from a study of blood T cell repertoires in COVID-19. Clones were read by immunoSEQ multiplex PCR, and TCRdb kept only the in-frame ones, dropping some. Of 490,000 or so clones listed, approximately 86% are singletons. The sequencing sample was made of PBMCs or T cells enriched from blood (not recorded which). The sequence was collected from a woman aged 55-69 years who had recovered from COVID-19. This chain joins TRBV21-1 and TRBJ2-7; the table's D gene call, TRBD2, was not cross checked with the DNA. TRBV21-1 is classified as a pseudogene. CDR3 sequence (DNA): TGTGCCAGCAGCAAAGGCGGCAGGGGAGGGAGATACGAGCAGTACGTC. This encodes CASSKGGRGGRYEQYV.